The TCR beta chain described here comes from a study of blood T cell repertoires in COVID-19. Per the germline V gene, CDR1 is SGHAT and CDR2 is FQNNGV. This CDR3 has 16 amino acids. Trimming took 5 bases from V and 2 from J; bases not matched to a gene: 8. Libraries were prepared by immunoSEQ multiplex PCR; TCRdb keeps only in-frame clonotypes and omits some of them. The sample holds some 66,000 clones, about 90% seen once. This clonotype originated in a human donor in a cohort sampled during active COVID-19. Input material: peripheral blood. The chain joins TRBV11-2 to TRBJ2-3, with TRBD2 matching 9 bases. The CDR3 nucleotides are TGTGCCAGCAGCATAACTAGCGGGCGACCCACAGATACGCAGTATTTT. It specifies CASSITSGRPTDTQYF.